A single sample gave rise to the 21 T cell receptor beta chains below, sequenced in a study of blood T cell repertoires in COVID-19. Profiled with immunoSEQ multiplex PCR; TCRdb holds only in-frame clones, not every one. The table shows about 180,000 clones, with about 84% occurring only once. Sequenced sample: PBMCs or T cells enriched from blood (not recorded which). These receptors all stem from a woman in her thirties who had recovered from COVID-19.

This chain links TRBV25-1 with TRBJ2-2, with 9 bases aligning to TRBD1. V lost 5 bases and J lost 4; bases outside the gene matches: 11. The CDR3 runs 17 residues. CDR1 and CDR2 from the germline V gene are MGHDK and SYGVNS. CDR3 DNA sequence: TGTGCCAGCAGTAAACGAGGACAGGGGAGTGGCACCGGGGAGCTGTTTTTT. Translation gives CASSKRGQGSGTGELFF.

The rearrangement joins TRBV11-3 to TRBJ2-1, with TRBD2 matching 11 bases. CDR3 length equals 16 residues. Trimming took 5 bases from V and 7 from J; bases not matched to a gene: 10. The germline V gene has CDR1 SGHNT and CDR2 YENEEA. The CDR3 sequence: CASSGETSGKGNEQFF. In DNA, the CDR3 is TGTGCCAGCAGCGGGGAGACTAGCGGGAAAGGGAATGAGCAGTTCTTC.

The chain joins TRBV28 to TRBJ2-3, with 7 bases identical to TRBD2. V lost 4 bases, J lost 3 bases, and 10 bases stayed unmatched. The CDR3 totals 16 residues. Germline V gene data show CDR1 as MDHEN and CDR2 as SYDVKM. CDR3 nucleotides: TGTGCCAGCAGTTCACCAGGGAGGGGTCGGACAGATACGCAGTATTTT. It translates to CASSSPGRGRTDTQYF.

This chain uses TRBV19 with TRBJ2-1, with 7 bases fitting TRBD1. CDR3 length equals 14 residues. Germline trimming cut 5 bases from V and 8 bases from J; bases unmatched to any gene: 9. Germline loops: CDR1 LNHDA, CDR2 SQIVND (reference sequence). As DNA, the CDR3 is TGTGCCAGTAGTGCCCCCCCAGGGGGTCATGAGCAGTTCTTC. This encodes CASSAPPGGHEQFF.

The chain joins TRBV3-1 (or the pseudogene TRBV3-2) to TRBJ2-1, with 11 bases that match TRBD2. There are 16 residues in the CDR3. Germline V CDR1 and CDR2: LGHDT, YNNKEL (reference sequence). J was trimmed by 9 bases and V by 3 bases; bases with no gene match: 10. The CDR3 nucleotides read TGTGCCAGCAGCCAGTCGCGGCTAGCGGGAGGCTCTGAGCAGTTCTTC. This encodes CASSQSRLAGGSEQFF.

The chain combines TRBV30 with TRBJ2-1, with 10 bases aligning to TRBD1. V shed 3 bases, J shed 6 bases, and the junction held 2 bases outside the gene matches. Germline-derived CDR1 and CDR2 are GTSNPN and SVGIG (reference sequence). CDR3 length: 13 amino acids. Here the CDR3 reads CAWSGDRGNEQFF. CDR3 coding DNA: TGTGCCTGGAGCGGGGACAGGGGCAATGAGCAGTTCTTC.

This clone is a singleton in its sample. This chain connects TRBV6-5 to TRBJ2-1; the match to TRBD2 covers 8 bases. V trimming: 6 bases; J trimming: 5 bases; junction bases outside the gene matches: 6. CDR3 size: 14 residues. Germline values: CDR1 MNHEY, CDR2 SVGAGI. The CDR3 protein is CASRPGTRNNEQFF. In DNA, the CDR3 is TGTGCCAGCAGACCCGGGACTAGAAACAATGAGCAGTTCTTC.

This chain connects TRBV11-3 to TRBJ2-1, with D possibly being TRBD2 (6 bases). The CDR3 sequence is 18 residues long. From germline, CDR1 is SGHNT and CDR2 YENEEA. V was shortened by 0 bases and J by 0 bases, with 15 bases between the two germline ends. DNA for the CDR3: TGTGCCAGCAGCTTAGATTGGAGGGGACTCCCCTCCTACAATGAGCAGTTCTTC. Amino acid sequence: CASSLDWRGLPSYNEQFF.

This clone was seen more than once but under ten times. The rearrangement uses TRBV27 and TRBJ2-7, with TRBD2 matching over 8 bases. The V and J ends lost 6 bases and 0 bases, in that order; junction bases with no gene match: 4. CDR1 is MNHEY and CDR2 is SMNVEV in the germline V gene (reference sequence). The CDR3 consists of 14 residues. The CDR3 here is CASSFSGISYEQYF. CDR3 coding DNA: TGTGCCAGCAGCTTTAGCGGGATCTCCTACGAGCAGTACTTC.

The chain joins TRBV29-1 to TRBJ1-1, with D perhaps TRBD1 (5 bases). The CDR3 length is 13 residues. Germline CDR1 and CDR2: SQVTM and ANQGSEA. V was trimmed by 6 bases and J by 0 bases, leaving 11 bases between them. The CDR3 is CSVVDSMNTEAFF. The DNA for the CDR3 is TGCAGCGTCGTAGACAGCATGAACACTGAAGCTTTCTTT.

The chain joins TRBV5-1 to TRBJ2-2, with D perhaps matching TRBD1 (6 bases). There are 16 residues in the CDR3. Trimming removed 0 bases at V and 4 bases at J, with 13 bases between. Germline V gene lookup returns CDR1 SGHRS and CDR2 YFSETQ. The CDR3 is CASSLDLGAVTGELFF. Here the CDR3 DNA reads TGCGCCAGCAGCTTGGATCTGGGGGCGGTCACCGGGGAGCTGTTTTTT.

J is TRBJ2-2 and V is TRBV27; 11 bases are a match to TRBD1. The CDR3 runs 18 residues. The ends lost 7 bases at V and 4 bases at J; junction bases unmatched: 14. Germline V gene sequence: CDR1 MNHEY, CDR2 SMNVEV (reference sequence). The DNA for the CDR3 is TGTGCCAGCAAACCTCCCCGGACGGGACAGGGGGGCACCGGGGAGCTGTTTTTT. This gives the protein CASKPPRTGQGGTGELFF.

The gene calls are TRBV4-2 and TRBJ2-5; 8 positions match TRBD2. Trimming took 0 bases from V and 4 from J; bases not matched to a gene: 19. This CDR3 has 20 residues. Germline V gene sequence: CDR1 LGHNA, CDR2 YNFKEQ. CDR3 residues: CASSQDLGSGRGRKRETQYF. The CDR3 DNA reads TGTGCCAGCAGCCAAGATTTGGGGAGTGGGCGCGGGAGGAAAAGAGAGACCCAGTACTTC.

This sequence joins TRBV3-1 (or the pseudogene TRBV3-2) and TRBJ2-1; D remains ambiguous. V dropped 4 bases and J dropped 7 bases, with 11 bases sitting between them. CDR3 length: 13 amino acids. Germline CDR1 LGHDT, CDR2 YNNKEL (reference sequence). Here the CDR3 reads CASSLSTVNEQFF. The CDR3 region has the DNA TGTGCCAGCAGCCTATCGACTGTTAATGAGCAGTTCTTC.

The genes are TRBV24-1 and TRBJ2-1; possibly TRBD2 for D (5 bases). This CDR3 is 15 amino acids long. Germline CDR1 KGHDR, CDR2 SFDVKD. The germline V and J ends were trimmed by 9 bases and 4 bases, with 18 bases remaining between them. Here the CDR3 DNA reads TGTGCCACCGGCGGAGGCCTCGACGCTTACAATGAGCAGTTCTTC. Translation: CATGGGLDAYNEQFF.

This clone was observed once. This CDR3 is CATSDAGEDREYF. The DNA of the CDR3 is TGTGCCACCAGTGATGCGGGAGAGGACCGGGAGTATTTT. The chain links TRBV24-1 to TRBJ2-3, with 7 positions matching TRBD2. The CDR3 contains 13 residues. Germline CDR1 is KGHDR and CDR2 is SFDVKD. With 3 bases clipped from V and 13 bases from J, the junction kept 9 bases outside the gene matches.

CDR3 protein: CASSRAQGTNEKLFF. The CDR3 DNA sequence: TGTGCCAGCAGCAGAGCCCAGGGCACTAATGAAAAACTGTTTTTT. V usage is TRBV7-9 and J usage is TRBJ1-4, with D maybe TRBD1 (5 bases). The CDR3 extends over 15 amino acids. CDR1 SEHNR and CDR2 FQNEAQ come from the germline V gene (reference sequence). Trimming stripped 5 bases from V and 2 bases from J, with 12 bases between.

The chain is built from TRBV29-1 and TRBJ1-4; D remains ambiguous. V lost 0 bases to trimming and J lost 11 bases, with 13 bases between them. In germline, CDR1 is SQVTM, CDR2 ANQGSEA. CDR3 length equals 13 residues. CDR3 nucleotides: TGCAGCGTTGAAGATGGAGGCCCCGGGAAACTGTTTTTT. Protein sequence: CSVEDGGPGKLFF.

CDR3 sequence reads: CATSSGATGGIEKLFF. In DNA, the CDR3 is TGTGCCACCAGCAGTGGGGCGACAGGGGGGATCGAAAAACTGTTTTTT. The chain recombines TRBV15 with TRBJ1-4, with 9 bases lining up with TRBD1. Germline lookup yields CDR1 LNHNV and CDR2 YYDKDF (reference sequence). The CDR3 runs to 16 residues. The ends lost 3 bases at V and 8 bases at J; junction bases unmatched: 10.

V usage is TRBV28 and J usage is TRBJ2-1; 9 bases map to TRBD2. The CDR3 is 15 amino acids. Germline trimming cut 2 bases from V and 6 bases from J; bases unmatched to any gene: 5. Looked up from germline, CDR1 is MDHEN and CDR2 is SYDVKM. Written as DNA, the CDR3 is TGTGCCAGCAGTTTAGGGCTAGCGGGACCCAATGAGCAGTTCTTC. Residues: CASSLGLAGPNEQFF.

This rearrangement joins TRBV4-2 to TRBJ2-7; TRBD2 matches at 9 bases. This CDR3 is built from 16 residues. With V trimmed by 1 base and J by 2 bases, 6 bases remained unmatched. Germline V gene data show CDR1 as LGHNA and CDR2 as YNFKEQ. The CDR3 spells CASSQGSSGIPYEQYF. CDR3 nucleotide sequence: TGTGCCAGCAGCCAAGGTTCTAGCGGGATACCCTACGAGCAGTACTTC.